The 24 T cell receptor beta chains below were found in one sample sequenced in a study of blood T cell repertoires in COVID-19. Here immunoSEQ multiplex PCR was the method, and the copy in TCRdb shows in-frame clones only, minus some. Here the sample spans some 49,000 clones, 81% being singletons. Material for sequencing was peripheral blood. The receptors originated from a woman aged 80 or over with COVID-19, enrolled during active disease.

CDR3 region: CASSQTGLAGPYEQYF. As DNA, the CDR3 is TGCGCCAGCAGCCAAACGGGACTAGCGGGACCATACGAGCAGTACTTC. This chain connects TRBV4-1 to TRBJ2-7; 13 bases fit TRBD2. J lost 4 bases, V lost 2 bases, and 5 bases had no gene match. The CDR3 extends over 16 amino acids. Per germline, CDR1 MGHRA and CDR2 YSYEKL.

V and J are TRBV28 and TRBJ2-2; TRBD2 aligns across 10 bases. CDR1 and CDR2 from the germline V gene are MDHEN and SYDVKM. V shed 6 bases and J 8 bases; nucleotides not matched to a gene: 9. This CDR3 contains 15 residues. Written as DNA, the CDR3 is TGTGCCAGCAGACGTTCTAGCGGGAGTTATGGGGAGCTGTTTTTT. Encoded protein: CASRRSSGSYGELFF. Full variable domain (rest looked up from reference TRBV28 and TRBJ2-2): DVKVTQSSRYLVKRTGEKVFLECVQDMDHENMFWYRQDPGLGLRLIYFSYDVKMKEKGDIPEGYSVSREKKERFSLILESASTNQTSMYLCASRRSSGSYGELFFGEGSRLTVL.

The chain's CDR3 is CASSEGSGSYEQYF. CDR3 sequence (DNA): TGCGCCAGCAGCGAGGGCAGCGGGAGCTACGAGCAGTACTTC. This chain uses TRBV4-1 with TRBJ2-7; 8 nucleotides agree with TRBD2. The CDR3 covers 14 residues. CDR1 and CDR2 from the germline V gene are MGHRA and YSYEKL. V shed 5 bases, J shed 3 bases, and the junction held 6 bases outside the gene matches.

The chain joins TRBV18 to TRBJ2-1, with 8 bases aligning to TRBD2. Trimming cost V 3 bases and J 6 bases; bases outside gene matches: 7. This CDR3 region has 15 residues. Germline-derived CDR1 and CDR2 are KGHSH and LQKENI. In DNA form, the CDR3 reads TGTGCCAGCTCACCGCCGGCTAGCGGGTTCAATGAGCAGTTCTTC. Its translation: CASSPPASGFNEQFF.

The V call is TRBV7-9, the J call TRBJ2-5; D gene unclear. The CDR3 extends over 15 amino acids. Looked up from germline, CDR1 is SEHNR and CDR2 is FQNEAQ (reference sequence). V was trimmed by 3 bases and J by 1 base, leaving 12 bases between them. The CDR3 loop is CASSLEQPIQETQYF. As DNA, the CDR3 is TGTGCCAGCAGCTTGGAACAGCCGATCCAAGAGACCCAGTACTTC.

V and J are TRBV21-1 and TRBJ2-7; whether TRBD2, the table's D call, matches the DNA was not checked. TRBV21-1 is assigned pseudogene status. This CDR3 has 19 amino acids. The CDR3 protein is CASTKRGLAGSSSRYEQYF. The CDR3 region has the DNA TGTGCCAGCACCAAACGGGGACTAGCGGGATCCTCTTCTCGCTACGAGCAGTACTTC.

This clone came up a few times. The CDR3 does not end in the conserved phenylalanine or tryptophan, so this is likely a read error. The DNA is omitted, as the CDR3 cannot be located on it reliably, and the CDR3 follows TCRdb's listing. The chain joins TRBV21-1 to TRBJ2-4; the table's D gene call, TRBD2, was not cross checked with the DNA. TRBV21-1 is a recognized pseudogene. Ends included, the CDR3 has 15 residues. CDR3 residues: CASSPQWGLACLPDL.

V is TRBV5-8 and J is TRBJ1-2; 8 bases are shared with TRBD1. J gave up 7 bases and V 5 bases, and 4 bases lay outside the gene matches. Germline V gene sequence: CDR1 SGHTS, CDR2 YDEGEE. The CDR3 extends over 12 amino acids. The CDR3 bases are TGTGCCAGCAGGGCAGGGGGCATTGGCTACACCTTC. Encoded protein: CASRAGGIGYTF.

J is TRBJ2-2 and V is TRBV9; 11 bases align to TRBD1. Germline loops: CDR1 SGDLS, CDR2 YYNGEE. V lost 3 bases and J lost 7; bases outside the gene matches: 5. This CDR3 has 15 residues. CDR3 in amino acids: CASSARTGGIGELFF. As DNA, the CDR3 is TGTGCCAGCAGCGCTAGGACAGGGGGCATCGGGGAGCTGTTTTTT.

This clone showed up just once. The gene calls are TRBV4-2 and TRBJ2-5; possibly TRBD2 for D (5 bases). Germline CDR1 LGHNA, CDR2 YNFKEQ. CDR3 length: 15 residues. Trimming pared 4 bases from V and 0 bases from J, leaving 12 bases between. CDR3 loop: CASSREVRDQETQYF. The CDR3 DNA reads TGTGCCAGCAGCCGGGAAGTGCGGGACCAAGAGACCCAGTACTTC.

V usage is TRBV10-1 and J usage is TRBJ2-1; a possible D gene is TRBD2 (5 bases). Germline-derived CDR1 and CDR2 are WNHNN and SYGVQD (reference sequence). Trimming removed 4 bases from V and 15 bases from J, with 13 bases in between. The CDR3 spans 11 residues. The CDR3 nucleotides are TGCGCCAGCAGTGCCAGAGGGAAATCGTTCTTC. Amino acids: CASSARGKSFF.

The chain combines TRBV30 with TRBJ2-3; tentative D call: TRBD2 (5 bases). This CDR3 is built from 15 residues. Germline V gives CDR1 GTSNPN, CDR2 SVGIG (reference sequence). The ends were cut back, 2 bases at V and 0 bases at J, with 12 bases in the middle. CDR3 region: CAWSIYGVSTDTQYF. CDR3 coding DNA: TGTGCCTGGAGTATCTACGGGGTTAGCACAGATACGCAGTATTTT.

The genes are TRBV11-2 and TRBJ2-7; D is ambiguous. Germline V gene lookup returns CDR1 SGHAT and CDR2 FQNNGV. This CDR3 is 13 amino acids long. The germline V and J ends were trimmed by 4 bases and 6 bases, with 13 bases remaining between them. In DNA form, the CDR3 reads TGTGCCAGCAGCTCGCAAAGTTACTCCGAGCAGTACTTC. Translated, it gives CASSSQSYSEQYF. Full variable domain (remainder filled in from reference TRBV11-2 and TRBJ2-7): EAGVAQSPRYKIIEKRQSVAFWCNPISGHATLYWYQQILGQGPKLLIQFQNNGVVDDSQLPKDRFSAERLKGVDSTLKIQPAKLEDSAVYLCASSSQSYSEQYFGPGTRLTVT.

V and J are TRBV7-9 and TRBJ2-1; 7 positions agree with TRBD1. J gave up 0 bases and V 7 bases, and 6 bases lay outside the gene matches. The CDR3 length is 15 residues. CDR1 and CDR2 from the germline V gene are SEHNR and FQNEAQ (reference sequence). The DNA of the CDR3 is TGTGCCAGCACCGAAACAGGGGCCTCCTACAATGAGCAGTTCTTC. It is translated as CASTETGASYNEQFF.

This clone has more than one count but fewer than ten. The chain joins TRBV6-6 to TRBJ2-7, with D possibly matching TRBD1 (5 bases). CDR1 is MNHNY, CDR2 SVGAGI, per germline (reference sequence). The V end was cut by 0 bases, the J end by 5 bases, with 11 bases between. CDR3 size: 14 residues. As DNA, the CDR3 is TGTGCCAGCAGTTACTCAGTACAAGGGGACGAGCAGTACTTC. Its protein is CASSYSVQGDEQYF.

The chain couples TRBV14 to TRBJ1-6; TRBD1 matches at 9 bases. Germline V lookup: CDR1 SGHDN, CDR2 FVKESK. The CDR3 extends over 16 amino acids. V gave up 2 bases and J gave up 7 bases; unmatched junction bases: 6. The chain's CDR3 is CASSQWGQGENSPLHF. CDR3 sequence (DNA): TGTGCCAGCAGCCAATGGGGACAGGGTGAGAATTCACCCCTCCACTTT.

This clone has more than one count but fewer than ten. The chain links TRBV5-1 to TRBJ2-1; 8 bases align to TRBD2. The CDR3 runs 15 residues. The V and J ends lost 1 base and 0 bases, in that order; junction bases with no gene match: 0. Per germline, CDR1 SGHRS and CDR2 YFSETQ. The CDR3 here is CASSLREGSYNEQFF. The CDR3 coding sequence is TGCGCCAGCAGCTTGCGGGAGGGCTCCTACAATGAGCAGTTCTTC.

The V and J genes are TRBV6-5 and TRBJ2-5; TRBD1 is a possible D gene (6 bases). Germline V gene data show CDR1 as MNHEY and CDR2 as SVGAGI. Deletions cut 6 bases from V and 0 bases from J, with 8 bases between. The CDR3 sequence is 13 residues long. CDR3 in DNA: TGTGCCAGCAGAGACAGGAACCAAGAGACCCAGTACTTC. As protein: CASRDRNQETQYF.

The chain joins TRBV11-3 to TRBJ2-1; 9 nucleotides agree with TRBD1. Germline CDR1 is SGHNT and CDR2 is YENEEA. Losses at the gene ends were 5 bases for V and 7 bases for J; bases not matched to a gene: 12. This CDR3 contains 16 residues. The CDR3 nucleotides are TGTGCCAGCAGCCCCTCGACAGGGGGGTTGCATAATGAGCAGTTCTTC. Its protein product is CASSPSTGGLHNEQFF.

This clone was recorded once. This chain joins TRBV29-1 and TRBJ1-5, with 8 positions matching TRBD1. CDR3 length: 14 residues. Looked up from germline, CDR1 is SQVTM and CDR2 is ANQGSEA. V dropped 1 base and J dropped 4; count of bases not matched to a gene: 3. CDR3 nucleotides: TGCAGCGTTGAAGGAGGGACAGGTAATCAGCCCCAGCATTTT. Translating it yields CSVEGGTGNQPQHF.

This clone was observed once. The CDR3 region has the DNA TGTGCCAGCAATATAGAGGGGGTAAGCAATCAGCCCCAGCATTTT. It codes for CASNIEGVSNQPQHF. The V and J genes are TRBV2 and TRBJ1-5; possible D gene TRBD1, 6 bases. CDR1 is SNHLY, CDR2 FYNNEI, per germline. V gave up 7 bases and J gave up 1 base, with 14 bases separating them. The CDR3 is made up of 15 amino acids. Using reference TRBV2 and TRBJ1-5 for the parts outside the CDR3, the full variable domain is EPEVTQTPSHQVTQMGQEVILRCVPISNHLYFYWYRQILGQKVEFLVSFYNNEISEKSEIFDDQFSVERPDGSNFTLKIRSTKLEDSAMYFCASNIEGVSNQPQHFGDGTRLSIL.

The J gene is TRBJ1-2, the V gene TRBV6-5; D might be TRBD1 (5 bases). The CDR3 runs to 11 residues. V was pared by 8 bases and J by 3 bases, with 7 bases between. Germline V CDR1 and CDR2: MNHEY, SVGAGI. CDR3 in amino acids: CASGTDYGYTF. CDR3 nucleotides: TGTGCCAGCGGGACTGACTATGGCTACACCTTC.

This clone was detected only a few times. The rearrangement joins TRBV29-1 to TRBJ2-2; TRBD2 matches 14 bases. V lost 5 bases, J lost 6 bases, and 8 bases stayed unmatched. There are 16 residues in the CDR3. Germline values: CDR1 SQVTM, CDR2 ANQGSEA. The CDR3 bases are TGCAGCGTTACACCGGGACTAGCGGGAGTTGCCGGGGAGCTGTTTTTT. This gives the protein CSVTPGLAGVAGELFF.

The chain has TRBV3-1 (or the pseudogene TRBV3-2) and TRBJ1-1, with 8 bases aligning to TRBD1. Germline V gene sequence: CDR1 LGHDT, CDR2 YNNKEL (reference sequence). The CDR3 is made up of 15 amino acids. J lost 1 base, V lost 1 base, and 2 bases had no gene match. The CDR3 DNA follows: TGTGCCAGCAGCCAAGGGGACAGGACGAACACTGAAGCTTTCTTT. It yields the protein CASSQGDRTNTEAFF.